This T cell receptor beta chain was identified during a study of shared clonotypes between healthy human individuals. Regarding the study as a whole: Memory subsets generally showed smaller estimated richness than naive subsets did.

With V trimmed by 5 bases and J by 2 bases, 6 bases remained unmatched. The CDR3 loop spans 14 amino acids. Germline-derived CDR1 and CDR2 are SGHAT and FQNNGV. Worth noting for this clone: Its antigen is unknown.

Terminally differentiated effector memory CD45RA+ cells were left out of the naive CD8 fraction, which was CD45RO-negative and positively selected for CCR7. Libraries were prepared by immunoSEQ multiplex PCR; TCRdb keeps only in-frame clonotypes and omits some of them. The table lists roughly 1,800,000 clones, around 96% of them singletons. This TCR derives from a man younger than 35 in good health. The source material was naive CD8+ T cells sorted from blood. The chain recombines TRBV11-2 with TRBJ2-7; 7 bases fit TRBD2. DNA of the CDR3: TGTGCCAGCAGCACGGGGACTACTACCTACGAGCAGTACTTC. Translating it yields CASSTGTTTYEQYF.